This T cell receptor beta chain was sequenced during a study of blood T cells in healthy people across ages. Combining a sample-barcoded 5' primer with a J-beta primer mix, a second PCR ran for 7 to 11 cycles. TCRdb reprocessed the 5' RACE reads with MiXCR, giving one entry per CDR3 protein. The data show approximately 700,000 distinct CDR3 sequences, with about 32% seen just once and approximately 15% held by the top ten. In this sample, this clonotype turned up many times. J was trimmed by 2 bases and V by 3 bases; bases with no gene match: 11. The germline V gene encodes CDR1 DFQATT and CDR2 SNEGSKA (reference sequence). CDR3 length equals 16 residues.

The specimen was blood. The receptor comes from a woman of 80 years or more in good health. The chain recombines TRBV20-1 with TRBJ2-3, with TRBD2 matching over 7 bases. The CDR3 is CSARVPYGGTTDTQYF. The CDR3 region has the DNA TGCAGTGCTAGGGTTCCATACGGGGGGACCACAGATACGCAGTATTTT.